This is a list of T cell receptor beta chains from one sample in a study of cytomegalovirus exposure and HLA in healthy donors. The method was immunoSEQ multiplex PCR; TCRdb's version includes in-frame clones alone and lacks a portion of them. The sample lists some 130,000 clones, around 86% seen once, with about 0.71% in the top ten. The sequenced sample consisted of PBMCs. The origin of the receptors is a man aged 18 to 35 in good health and CMV-seronegative. CDR3s include the opening cysteine and the closing phenylalanine or tryptophan. The D gene is left open where the match is weak. Expanded clones are given a class, and other clones once, few, many or no size at all.

j_gene: TRBJ2-3
abundance: -
v_gene: TRBV30
d_gene: -
CDR3aa: CAWDSVDTQYF
CDR3nt: TGTGCCTGGGATAGTGTAGATACGCAGTATTTT

j_gene: TRBJ1-6
abundance: -
v_gene: TRBV19
d_gene: TRBD1
CDR3aa: CASRPGQDFNSPLHF
CDR3nt: TGTGCCAGTAGACCGGGACAGGATTTTAATTCACCCCTCCACTTT

j_gene: TRBJ1-2
abundance: -
v_gene: TRBV7-2
d_gene: TRBD1
CDR3aa: CASSPGQGYGYTF
CDR3nt: TGTGCCAGCAGCCCGGGACAGGGCTATGGCTACACCTTC

j_gene: TRBJ1-1
abundance: few
v_gene: TRBV5-4
d_gene: -
CDR3aa: CASSIQNTEAFF
CDR3nt: TGTGCCAGCAGCATACAAAACACTGAAGCTTTCTTT

j_gene: TRBJ1-2
abundance: few
v_gene: TRBV30
d_gene: -
CDR3aa: CAWSAQTSYGYTF
CDR3nt: TGTGCCTGGAGTGCCCAGACAAGCTATGGCTACACCTTC

j_gene: TRBJ2-3
abundance: -
v_gene: TRBV5-1
d_gene: TRBD1
CDR3aa: CASSFDRVRGSSTDTQYF
CDR3nt: TGCGCCAGCAGCTTTGACAGGGTAAGGGGATCTAGCACAGATACGCAGTATTTT

j_gene: TRBJ2-2
abundance: -
v_gene: TRBV6-5
d_gene: -
CDR3aa: CASTLVNTGELFF
CDR3nt: TGTGCCAGCACCCTAGTTAACACCGGGGAGCTGTTTTTT

j_gene: TRBJ1-2
abundance: few
v_gene: TRBV5-4
d_gene: -
CDR3aa: CASSLNGVYGYTF
CDR3nt: TGTGCCAGCAGCTTGAACGGGGTCTATGGCTACACCTTC

j_gene: TRBJ1-2
abundance: once
v_gene: TRBV28
d_gene: TRBD1
CDR3aa: CASSTPGMDRSFYGYTF
CDR3nt: TGTGCCAGCAGTACCCCGGGGATGGACAGGAGTTTTTATGGCTACACCTTC

j_gene: TRBJ2-2
abundance: -
v_gene: TRBV7-9
d_gene: TRBD1
CDR3aa: CASTGQGTGELFF
CDR3nt: TGTGCCAGCACCGGACAGGGCACCGGGGAGCTGTTTTTT

j_gene: TRBJ1-2
abundance: -
v_gene: TRBV9
d_gene: -
CDR3aa: CASSVDTDYGYTF
CDR3nt: TGTGCCAGCAGCGTAGACACCGACTATGGCTACACCTTC

j_gene: TRBJ1-4
abundance: -
v_gene: TRBV5-1
d_gene: -
CDR3aa: CASSLGVSSATNEKLFF
CDR3nt: TGCGCCAGCAGCTTGGGGGTTAGCTCCGCAACTAATGAAAAACTGTTTTTT

j_gene: TRBJ1-1
abundance: -
v_gene: TRBV5-1
d_gene: -
CDR3aa: CASSVRQANTEAFF
CDR3nt: TGCGCCAGCAGCGTCCGACAGGCGAACACTGAAGCTTTCTTT

j_gene: TRBJ2-4
abundance: -
v_gene: TRBV4-2
d_gene: TRBD2
CDR3aa: CASSLGLAENIQYF
CDR3nt: TGTGCCAGCAGCTTAGGACTAGCGGAGAACATTCAGTACTTC

j_gene: TRBJ2-1
abundance: -
v_gene: TRBV7-6
d_gene: TRBD1
CDR3aa: CASSLEQGARNEQFF
CDR3nt: TGTGCCAGCAGCTTAGAACAGGGGGCGCGCAATGAGCAGTTCTTC

j_gene: TRBJ1-6
abundance: -
v_gene: TRBV19
d_gene: TRBD1
CDR3aa: CASSMGQTNSPLHF
CDR3nt: TGTGCCAGTAGTATGGGACAGACTAATTCACCCCTCCACTTT

j_gene: TRBJ1-5
abundance: -
v_gene: TRBV30
d_gene: -
CDR3aa: CAWSPGVNQPQHF
CDR3nt: TGTGCCTGGAGTCCAGGGGTCAATCAGCCCCAGCATTTT

j_gene: TRBJ2-5
abundance: few
v_gene: TRBV7-8
d_gene: -
CDR3aa: CASSFGGRGQETQYF
CDR3nt: TGTGCCAGCAGCTTTGGGGGGCGGGGGCAAGAGACCCAGTACTTC

j_gene: TRBJ1-6
abundance: few
v_gene: TRBV14
d_gene: -
CDR3aa: CASSQDHVSPLHF
CDR3nt: TGTGCCAGCAGCCAAGATCATGTTTCACCCCTCCACTTT

j_gene: TRBJ1-3
abundance: -
v_gene: TRBV6-5
d_gene: -
CDR3aa: CASSRGAGNTIYF
CDR3nt: TGTGCCAGCAGTCGGGGGGCCGGAAACACCATATATTTT

j_gene: TRBJ2-2
abundance: -
v_gene: TRBV19
d_gene: TRBD1
CDR3aa: CASSDRATLNTGELFF
CDR3nt: TGTGCCAGTAGTGACAGGGCGACTTTGAACACCGGGGAGCTGTTTTTT

j_gene: TRBJ1-4
abundance: few
v_gene: TRBV10-3
d_gene: -
CDR3aa: CAISGQLNEKLFF
CDR3nt: TGTGCCATCAGCGGACAGTTGAATGAAAAACTGTTTTTT

j_gene: TRBJ2-7
abundance: -
v_gene: TRBV10-3
d_gene: TRBD2
CDR3aa: CAIFEAGRNEQYF
CDR3nt: TGTGCCATCTTTGAGGCCGGGAGGAACGAGCAGTACTTC

j_gene: TRBJ1-2
abundance: once
v_gene: TRBV7-2
d_gene: TRBD1
CDR3aa: CASSLTPGTGLRGYTF
CDR3nt: TGTGCCAGCAGCTTAACCCCCGGGACAGGGTTGAGGGGCTACACCTTC

j_gene: TRBJ1-2
abundance: -
v_gene: TRBV29-1
d_gene: -
CDR3aa: CSAVGTPSGYTF
CDR3nt: TGCAGCGCCGTAGGGACTCCCAGTGGCTACACCTTC

j_gene: TRBJ2-1
abundance: -
v_gene: TRBV5-8
d_gene: -
CDR3aa: CASVQHPLGEQFF
CDR3nt: TGTGCCAGCGTACAGCACCCCCTTGGAGAGCAGTTCTTC

j_gene: TRBJ1-5
abundance: -
v_gene: TRBV18
d_gene: -
CDR3aa: CASSPTQGVDQPQHF
CDR3nt: TGTGCCAGCTCACCGACACAGGGAGTGGATCAGCCCCAGCATTTT

j_gene: TRBJ1-5
abundance: few
v_gene: TRBV28
d_gene: -
CDR3aa: CASFRGGQPQHF
CDR3nt: TGTGCCAGCTTCCGAGGAGGTCAGCCCCAGCATTTT

j_gene: TRBJ1-3
abundance: -
v_gene: TRBV7-9
d_gene: -
CDR3aa: CASSLVPHSGNTIYF
CDR3nt: TGTGCCAGCAGCTTAGTTCCCCACTCTGGAAACACCATATATTTT

j_gene: TRBJ1-4
abundance: -
v_gene: TRBV5-1
d_gene: TRBD1
CDR3aa: CASSLVSRGHNEKLFF
CDR3nt: TGCGCCAGCAGCTTGGTCTCTAGGGGGCATAATGAAAAACTGTTTTTT

j_gene: TRBJ2-5
abundance: -
v_gene: TRBV4-1
d_gene: -
CDR3aa: CASSRWRGETQYF
CDR3nt: TGCGCCAGCAGCCGATGGCGAGGGGAGACCCAGTACTTC

j_gene: TRBJ1-5
abundance: -
v_gene: TRBV6-5
d_gene: -
CDR3aa: CASKKTGQPQHF
CDR3nt: TGTGCCAGCAAAAAAACAGGTCAGCCCCAGCATTTT

j_gene: TRBJ1-2
abundance: -
v_gene: TRBV2
d_gene: -
CDR3aa: CASSARDYGYTF
CDR3nt: TGTGCCAGCAGTGCCAGGGACTATGGCTACACCTTC

j_gene: TRBJ1-5
abundance: -
v_gene: TRBV27
d_gene: TRBD1
CDR3aa: CASSFRTGGTNQPQHF
CDR3nt: TGTGCCAGCAGTTTTCGTACAGGGGGTACTAATCAGCCCCAGCATTTT

j_gene: TRBJ1-1
abundance: few
v_gene: TRBV2
d_gene: -
CDR3aa: CASSVGARGLEAFF
CDR3nt: TGTGCCAGCAGTGTGGGGGCGAGAGGCCTTGAAGCTTTCTTT

j_gene: TRBJ1-2
abundance: -
v_gene: TRBV5-6
d_gene: -
CDR3aa: CASSLRTLENYGYTF
CDR3nt: TGTGCCAGCAGCCTAAGGACATTAGAAAACTATGGCTACACCTTC

j_gene: TRBJ2-1
abundance: -
v_gene: TRBV12-5
d_gene: -
CDR3aa: CASGSGQEQFF
CDR3nt: TGTGCTAGTGGCTCTGGACAGGAGCAGTTCTTC

j_gene: TRBJ1-1
abundance: -
v_gene: TRBV2
d_gene: -
CDR3aa: CASIERGEAFF
CDR3nt: TGTGCCAGCATCGAGAGAGGGGAAGCTTTCTTT

j_gene: TRBJ1-5
abundance: -
v_gene: TRBV18
d_gene: -
CDR3aa: CASSRSGASNQPQHF
CDR3nt: TGTGCCAGCTCCCGGAGTGGGGCGAGCAATCAGCCCCAGCATTTT

j_gene: TRBJ2-2
abundance: -
v_gene: TRBV5-8
d_gene: -
CDR3aa: CASSLVVRTNTGELFF
CDR3nt: TGTGCCAGCAGCTTGGTGGTACGGACTAACACCGGGGAGCTGTTTTTT

j_gene: TRBJ1-2
abundance: -
v_gene: TRBV9
d_gene: TRBD1
CDR3aa: CASSPLTGGVQGYTF
CDR3nt: TGTGCCAGCAGTCCACTAACAGGGGGCGTTCAGGGCTACACCTTC

j_gene: TRBJ1-3
abundance: once
v_gene: TRBV5-4
d_gene: -
CDR3aa: CASTEQGRTGNTIYF
CDR3nt: TGTGCCAGCACCGAACAGGGTAGAACTGGAAACACCATATATTTT

j_gene: TRBJ1-3
abundance: -
v_gene: TRBV4-2
d_gene: -
CDR3aa: CASSQVTHWLAEPYRSGNTIYF
CDR3nt: TGTGCCAGCAGCCAAGTAACCCATTGGTTAGCCGAGCCCTATCGCTCTGGAAACACCATATATTTT

j_gene: TRBJ1-1
abundance: -
v_gene: TRBV5-1
d_gene: -
CDR3aa: CASSAQQGSAEAFF
CDR3nt: TGCGCCAGCAGCGCCCAACAGGGATCGGCTGAAGCTTTCTTT

j_gene: TRBJ1-6
abundance: -
v_gene: TRBV15
d_gene: -
CDR3aa: CATSRDLGGRHNSPLHF
CDR3nt: TGTGCCACCAGCAGAGATCTGGGGGGTCGGCATAATTCACCCCTCCACTTT

j_gene: TRBJ1-1
abundance: -
v_gene: TRBV29-1
d_gene: -
CDR3aa: CSVELRLADTEAFF
CDR3nt: TGCAGCGTTGAACTTAGGCTTGCGGACACTGAAGCTTTCTTT

j_gene: TRBJ2-3
abundance: -
v_gene: TRBV2
d_gene: -
CDR3aa: CASSGTRDTQYF
CDR3nt: TGTGCCAGCAGTGGAACCAGAGATACGCAGTATTTT

j_gene: TRBJ2-1
abundance: -
v_gene: TRBV6-1
d_gene: TRBD2
CDR3aa: CASSISGGTYNEQFF
CDR3nt: TGTGCCAGCAGTATTAGCGGGGGGACCTACAATGAGCAGTTCTTC

j_gene: TRBJ2-5
abundance: few
v_gene: TRBV11-2
d_gene: TRBD1
CDR3aa: CASSAYRGNQETQYF
CDR3nt: TGTGCCAGCAGCGCGTACAGGGGCAACCAAGAGACCCAGTACTTC

j_gene: TRBJ1-2
abundance: -
v_gene: TRBV10-3
d_gene: -
CDR3aa: CAISERGADYGYTF
CDR3nt: TGTGCCATCAGTGAGCGGGGGGCTGACTATGGCTACACCTTC

j_gene: TRBJ1-1
abundance: -
v_gene: TRBV9
d_gene: -
CDR3aa: CASSLRSSPTEAFF
CDR3nt: TGTGCCAGCAGCCTCCGATCGAGCCCCACTGAAGCTTTCTTT

j_gene: TRBJ1-2
abundance: -
v_gene: TRBV11-2
d_gene: -
CDR3aa: CASSLAPTMCGYTF
CDR3nt: TGTGCCAGCAGCTTAGCCCCGACTATGTGCGGCTACACCTTC

j_gene: TRBJ1-1
abundance: -
v_gene: TRBV9
d_gene: -
CDR3aa: CASSAHDRVTEAFF
CDR3nt: TGTGCCAGCAGCGCCCATGATCGAGTGACTGAAGCTTTCTTT

j_gene: TRBJ2-3
abundance: -
v_gene: TRBV4-3
d_gene: -
CDR3aa: CASSHSSQGGTDTQYF
CDR3nt: TGCGCCAGCAGCCACTCGTCTCAAGGGGGCACAGATACGCAGTATTTT

j_gene: TRBJ1-4
abundance: once
v_gene: TRBV4-1
d_gene: -
CDR3aa: CASSQDREQRNEKLFF
CDR3nt: TGCGCCAGCAGCCAAGATCGGGAACAGAGAAATGAAAAACTGTTTTTT